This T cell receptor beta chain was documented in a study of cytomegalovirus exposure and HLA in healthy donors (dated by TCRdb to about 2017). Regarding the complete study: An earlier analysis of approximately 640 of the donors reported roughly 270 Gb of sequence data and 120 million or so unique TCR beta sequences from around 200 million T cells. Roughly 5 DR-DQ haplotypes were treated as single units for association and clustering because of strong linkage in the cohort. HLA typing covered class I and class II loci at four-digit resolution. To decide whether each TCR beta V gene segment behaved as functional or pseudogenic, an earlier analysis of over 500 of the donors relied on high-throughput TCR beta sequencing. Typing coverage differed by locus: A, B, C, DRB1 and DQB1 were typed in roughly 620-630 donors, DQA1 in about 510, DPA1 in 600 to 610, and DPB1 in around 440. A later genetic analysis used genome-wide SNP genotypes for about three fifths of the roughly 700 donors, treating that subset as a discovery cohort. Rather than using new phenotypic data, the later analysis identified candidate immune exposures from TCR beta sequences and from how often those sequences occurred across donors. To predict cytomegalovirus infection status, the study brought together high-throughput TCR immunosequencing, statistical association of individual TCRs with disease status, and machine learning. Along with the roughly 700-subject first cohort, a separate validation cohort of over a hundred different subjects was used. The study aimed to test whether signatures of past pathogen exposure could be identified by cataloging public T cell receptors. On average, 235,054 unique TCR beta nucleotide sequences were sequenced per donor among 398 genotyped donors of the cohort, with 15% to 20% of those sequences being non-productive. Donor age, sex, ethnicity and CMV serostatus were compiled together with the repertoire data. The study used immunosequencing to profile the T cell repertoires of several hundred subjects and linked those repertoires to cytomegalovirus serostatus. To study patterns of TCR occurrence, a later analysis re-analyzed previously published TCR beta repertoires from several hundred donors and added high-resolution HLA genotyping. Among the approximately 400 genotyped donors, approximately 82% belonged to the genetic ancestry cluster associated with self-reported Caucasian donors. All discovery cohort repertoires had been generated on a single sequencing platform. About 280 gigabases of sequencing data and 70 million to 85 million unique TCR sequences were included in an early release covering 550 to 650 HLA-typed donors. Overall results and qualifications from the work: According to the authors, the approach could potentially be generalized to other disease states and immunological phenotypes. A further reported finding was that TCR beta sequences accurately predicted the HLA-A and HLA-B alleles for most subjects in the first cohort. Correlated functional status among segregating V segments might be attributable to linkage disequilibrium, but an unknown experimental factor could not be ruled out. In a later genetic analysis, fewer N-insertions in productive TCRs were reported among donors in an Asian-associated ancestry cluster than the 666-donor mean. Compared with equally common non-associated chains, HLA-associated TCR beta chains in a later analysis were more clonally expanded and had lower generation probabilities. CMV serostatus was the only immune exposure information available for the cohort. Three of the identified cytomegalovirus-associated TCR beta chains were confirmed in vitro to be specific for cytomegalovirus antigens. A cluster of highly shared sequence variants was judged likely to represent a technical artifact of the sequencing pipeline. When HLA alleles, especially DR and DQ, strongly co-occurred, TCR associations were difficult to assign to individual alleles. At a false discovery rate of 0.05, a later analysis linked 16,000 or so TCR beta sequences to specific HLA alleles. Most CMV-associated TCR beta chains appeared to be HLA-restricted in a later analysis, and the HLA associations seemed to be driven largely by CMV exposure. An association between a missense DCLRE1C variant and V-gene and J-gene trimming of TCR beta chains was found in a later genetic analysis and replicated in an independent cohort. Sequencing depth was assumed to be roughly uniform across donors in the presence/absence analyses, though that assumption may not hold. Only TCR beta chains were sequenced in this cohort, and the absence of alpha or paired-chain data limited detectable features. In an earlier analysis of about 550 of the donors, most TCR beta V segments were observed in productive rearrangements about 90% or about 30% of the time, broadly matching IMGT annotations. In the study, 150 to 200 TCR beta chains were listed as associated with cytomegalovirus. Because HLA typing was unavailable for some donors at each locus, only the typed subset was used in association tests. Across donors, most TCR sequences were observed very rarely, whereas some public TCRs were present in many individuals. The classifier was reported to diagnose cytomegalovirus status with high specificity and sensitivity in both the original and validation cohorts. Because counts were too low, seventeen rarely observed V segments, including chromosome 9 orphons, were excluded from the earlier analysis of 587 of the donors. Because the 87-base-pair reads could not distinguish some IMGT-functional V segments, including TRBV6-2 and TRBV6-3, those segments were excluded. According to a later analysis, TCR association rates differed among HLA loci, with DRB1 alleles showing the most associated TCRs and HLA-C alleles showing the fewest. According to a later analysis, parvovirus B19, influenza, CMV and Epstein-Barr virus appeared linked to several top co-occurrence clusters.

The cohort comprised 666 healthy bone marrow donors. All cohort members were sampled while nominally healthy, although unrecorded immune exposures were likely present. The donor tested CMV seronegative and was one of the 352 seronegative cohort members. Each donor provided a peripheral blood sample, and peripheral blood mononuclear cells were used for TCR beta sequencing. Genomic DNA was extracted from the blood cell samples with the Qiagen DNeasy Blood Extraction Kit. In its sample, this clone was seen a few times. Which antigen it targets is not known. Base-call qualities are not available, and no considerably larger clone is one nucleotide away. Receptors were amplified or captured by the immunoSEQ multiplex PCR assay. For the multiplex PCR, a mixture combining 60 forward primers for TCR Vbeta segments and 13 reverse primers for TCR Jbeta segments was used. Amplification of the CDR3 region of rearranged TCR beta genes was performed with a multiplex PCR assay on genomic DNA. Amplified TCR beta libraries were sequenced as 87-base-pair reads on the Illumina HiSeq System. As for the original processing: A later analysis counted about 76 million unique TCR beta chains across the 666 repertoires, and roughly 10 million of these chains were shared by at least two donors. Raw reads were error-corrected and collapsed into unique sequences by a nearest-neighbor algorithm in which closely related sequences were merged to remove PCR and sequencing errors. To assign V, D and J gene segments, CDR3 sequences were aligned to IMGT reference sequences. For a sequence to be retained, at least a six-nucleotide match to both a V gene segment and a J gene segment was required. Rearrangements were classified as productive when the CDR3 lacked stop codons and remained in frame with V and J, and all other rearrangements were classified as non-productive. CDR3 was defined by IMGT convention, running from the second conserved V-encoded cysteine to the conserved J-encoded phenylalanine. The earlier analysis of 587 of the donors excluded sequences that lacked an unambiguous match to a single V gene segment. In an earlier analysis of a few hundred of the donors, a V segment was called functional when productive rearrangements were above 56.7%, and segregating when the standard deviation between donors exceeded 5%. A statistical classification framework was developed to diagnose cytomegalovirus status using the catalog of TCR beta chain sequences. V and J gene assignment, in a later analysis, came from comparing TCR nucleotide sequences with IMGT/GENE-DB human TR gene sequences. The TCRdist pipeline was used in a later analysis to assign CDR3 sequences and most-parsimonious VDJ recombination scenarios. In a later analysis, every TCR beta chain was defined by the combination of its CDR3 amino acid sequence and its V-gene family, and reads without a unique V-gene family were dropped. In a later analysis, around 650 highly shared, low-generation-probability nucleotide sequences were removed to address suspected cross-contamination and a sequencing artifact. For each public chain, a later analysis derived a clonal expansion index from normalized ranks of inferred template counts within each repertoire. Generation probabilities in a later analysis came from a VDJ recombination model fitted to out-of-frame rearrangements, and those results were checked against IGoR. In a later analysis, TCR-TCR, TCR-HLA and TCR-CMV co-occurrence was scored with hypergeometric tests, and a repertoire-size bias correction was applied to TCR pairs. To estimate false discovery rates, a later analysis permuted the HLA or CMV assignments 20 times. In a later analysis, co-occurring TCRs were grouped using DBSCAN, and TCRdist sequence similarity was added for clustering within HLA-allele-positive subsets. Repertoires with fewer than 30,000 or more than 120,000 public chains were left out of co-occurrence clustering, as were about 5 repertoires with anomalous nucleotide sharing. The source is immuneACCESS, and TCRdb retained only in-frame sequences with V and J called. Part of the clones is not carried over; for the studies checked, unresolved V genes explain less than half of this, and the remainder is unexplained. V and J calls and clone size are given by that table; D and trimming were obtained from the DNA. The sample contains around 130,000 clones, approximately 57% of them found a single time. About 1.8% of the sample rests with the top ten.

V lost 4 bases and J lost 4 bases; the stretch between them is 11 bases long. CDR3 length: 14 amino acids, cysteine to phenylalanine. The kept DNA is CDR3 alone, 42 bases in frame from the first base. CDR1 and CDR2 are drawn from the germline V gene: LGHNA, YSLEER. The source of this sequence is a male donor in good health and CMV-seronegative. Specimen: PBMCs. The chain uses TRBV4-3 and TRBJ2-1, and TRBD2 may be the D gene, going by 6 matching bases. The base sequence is TGCGCCAGCAGCCGTCCCGGGGGATACAATGAGCAGTTCTTC. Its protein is CASSRPGGYNEQFF.